The clone carrying this T cell receptor (beta chain) was seen only once. Its target is not known. Primers: 60 Vbeta forward and 13 Jbeta reverse. TCRdb's table, derived via immunoSEQ multiplex PCR, lists solely in-frame clones and lacks some. The sample shows some 100,000 clones, around three quarters of them seen only once. These data originate in a study of cytomegalovirus exposure and HLA in healthy donors. Whole-study results and caveats: For most TCR beta V segments, an earlier analysis put the productive rate at about 87% or about 30% of the time.

After removal of 4 bases from V and 5 bases from J, the junction contained 12 bases not matched to a gene. Germline V CDR1 and CDR2: SGHDT, YYEEEE. This CDR3 contains 15 residues. The TCR sequence derives from a female donor in good health and CMV-seropositive. V is TRBV5-6 and J is TRBJ2-7; 7 bases agree with TRBD2. The sequencing input was PBMCs. The CDR3 here is CASSPGLEVAHEQYF. DNA of the CDR3: TGTGCCAGCAGCCCCGGACTAGAAGTGGCCCACGAGCAGTACTTC.